In this sample, the clone carrying this TCR beta chain turned up a few times. The PCR was carried out with 60 Vbeta primers and 13 Jbeta primers. The data were produced by immunoSEQ multiplex PCR, yet TCRdb's version contains in-frame clones alone and is incomplete. The sample has 95,000 to 100,000 clones; around three quarters are singletons. The sample belongs to a study of cytomegalovirus exposure and HLA in healthy donors. For the study at large: Earlier, 100 million or so unique TCR beta sequences were recovered from about 170 million T cells by an analysis.

The CDR3 covers 16 residues. The junction had 2 bases not matched to a gene; V was cut back by 0 bases and J by 1 base. Germline V gives CDR1 MRHNA, CDR2 SNTAGT. J is TRBJ2-3 and V is TRBV6-4; TRBD2 matches at 9 bases. Sequences were obtained from PBMCs. The TCR was taken from a man aged 40-49 years in good health and CMV-seronegative. The CDR3 nucleotides read TGTGCCAGCAGTGACTCCGGCGGGGGGGGCACAGATACGCAGTATTTT. It codes for CASSDSGGGGTDTQYF.